What follows are 2 T cell receptor beta chains derived from one specimen sequenced in a study of graft-versus-host responses after intestinal transplantation. What these receptors recognize is not known. Only in-frame clones appear in the TCRdb table, and some are missing; sequencing was by immunoSEQ multiplex PCR. This table holds some 130,000 clones, around nine tenths found once. Source: unstimulated CD4+ T cells sorted from spleen or lymph node cells, taken before intestinal transplant. The receptor source for this set is a human donor who received an intestinal transplant.

This chain connects TRBV6-1 to TRBJ1-6, with D maybe TRBD1 (5 bases). This CDR3 spans 15 amino acids. V lost 4 bases and J 8 bases, leaving 15 bases between the germline ends. CDR1 is MNHNS, CDR2 SASEGT, per germline. CDR3 nucleotide sequence: TGTGCCAGCAGTGCAAACCGGGACTCCTATTCACCCCTCCACTTT. Amino acids: CASSANRDSYSPLHF.

The chain recombines TRBV9 with TRBJ2-3; D gene uncertain. Germline V lookup: CDR1 SGDLS, CDR2 YYNGEE. This CDR3 comprises 13 residues. Trimming left V 0 bases short and J 1 base short, with 3 bases between. The CDR3 bases are TGTGCCAGCAGCGTAGCACGCACAGATACGCAGTATTTT. It codes for CASSVARTDTQYF.